These 7 T cell receptor beta chains originate from one sample sequenced in a study of blood T cell repertoires in COVID-19. Clones were read by immunoSEQ multiplex PCR, and TCRdb kept only the in-frame ones, dropping some. The table records about 300,000 clones, 70% to 90% of them present only once. The specimen sequenced was PBMCs or T cells enriched from blood (not recorded which). The receptor set was obtained from a man aged 25-45 years who had recovered from COVID-19.

V usage is TRBV4-1 and J usage is TRBJ1-2; 7 nucleotides agree with TRBD1. Trimming took 4 bases from V and 3 from J; bases not matched to a gene: 11. The V gene's germline CDR1 is MGHRA and CDR2 YSYEKL. The CDR3 is 16 residues long. CDR3 protein: CASSLTAGGWDYGYTF. CDR3 bases: TGCGCCAGCAGCCTTACCGCAGGGGGGTGGGACTATGGCTACACCTTC.

The CDR3 nucleotides read TGCGCCAGCAGTGAACTCTACACTGAAGCTTTCTTT. Translating it yields CASSELYTEAFF. This chain joins TRBV10-1 and TRBJ1-1; D is uncertain. The CDR3 consists of 12 residues. Germline-derived CDR1 and CDR2 are WNHNN and SYGVQD (reference sequence). Trimming shortened V by 3 bases and J by 3 bases, and 5 bases separated the two germline ends.

The gene calls are TRBV5-1 and TRBJ2-1; maybe TRBD1 (6 bases). CDR1 and CDR2 (germline): SGHRS, YFSETQ. This CDR3 contains 15 residues. Between the trimmed V and J ends, which lost 6 bases and 0 bases, there was a span of 13 bases. CDR3 in amino acids: CASTRGRSSYNEQFF. CDR3 nucleotide sequence: TGCGCCAGCACCAGGGGCCGTAGCTCCTACAATGAGCAGTTCTTC.

The rearrangement joins TRBV7-2 to TRBJ2-7, with TRBD2 as a possible D gene (6 bases). The CDR3 loop spans 14 amino acids. Trimming took 0 bases from V and 7 from J, leaving 13 bases between them. Germline lookup yields CDR1 SGHTA and CDR2 FQGNSA. This chain's CDR3 is CASSLARGRKEQYF. DNA of the CDR3: TGTGCCAGCAGCTTAGCCCGGGGGAGGAAGGAGCAGTACTTC.

This clone was recorded a few times. The chain couples TRBV11-2 to TRBJ2-7; D gene uncertain. The germline CDR1 and CDR2 sequences are SGHAT and FQNNGV. The CDR3 runs 13 residues. V lost 1 base and J 2 bases, leaving 6 bases between the germline ends. The CDR3 DNA follows: TGTGCCAGCAGCTTAGCCCCAACCTACGAGCAGTACTTC. Translating gives CASSLAPTYEQYF.

The chain recombines TRBV6-5 with TRBJ2-7; TRBD1 matches 11 bases. V lost 5 bases, J lost 4 bases, and 7 bases stayed unmatched. The germline V gene has CDR1 MNHEY and CDR2 SVGAGI. There are 15 residues in the CDR3. In nucleotides, the CDR3 is TGTGCCAGCAGTCGTGGACAGGGGGCTCTGTACGAGCAGTACTTC. This sequence encodes CASSRGQGALYEQYF.

The chain combines TRBV7-6 with TRBJ1-2; 7 bases are shared with TRBD1. The CDR3 extends over 13 amino acids. Germline assignment: CDR1 SGHVS and CDR2 FNYEAQ. Unmatched junction bases numbered 2, after V lost 1 base and J lost 6 bases. Written as DNA, the CDR3 is TGTGCCAGCAGCTTAGACAGGGGCGATGGCTACACCTTC. The encoded protein is CASSLDRGDGYTF.